This TCR beta chain was obtained from a study of cytomegalovirus exposure and HLA in healthy donors. Study details: Drawn from HLA-typed donors, about 85 million unique TCRs were held in an early data release.

As for this clone: Antigen unknown.

Primers for the PCR totalled 60 Vbeta and 13 Jbeta. Sequencing was performed with immunoSEQ multiplex PCR; in TCRdb, only in-frame clones are kept and a portion is missing. Its table records roughly 200,000 clones. Study findings and constraints: Owing to their indistinguishability, certain V segments, notably TRBV6-2 and TRBV6-3, were excluded.

Germline assignment: CDR1 MNHNY and CDR2 SVGAGI (reference sequence). Trimming took off 6 bases at V and 7 bases at J, with 13 bases between the two ends. This CDR3 has 13 amino acids. This clonotype was obtained from a girl aged 2 to 9 in good health and CMV-seropositive. Sequencing was performed on PBMCs. This rearrangement joins TRBV6-6 to TRBJ2-1; D is perhaps TRBD2 (5 bases). CDR3 loop: CASSPSSGNEQFF. The CDR3 DNA reads TGTGCCAGCAGCCCCTCCAGCGGAAATGAGCAGTTCTTC.